These 31 T cell receptor beta chains share one sample of origin, sequenced in a study of identical twins. MiXCR, applied by TCRdb to the 5' RACE reads, yields one record per CDR3 protein. The sample lists 450,000 to 600,000 distinct CDR3 sequences; about a fifth were seen once. The same data also contributed to another study, on yellow fever vaccine responses in identical twins.

Sequencing input: CD4+ T cells sorted from blood. The receptors stem from a woman under 30 in good health.

The genes are TRBV5-1 and TRBJ2-7, with 16 bases aligning to TRBD2. The CDR3 is 16 amino acids. With 3 bases clipped from V and 5 bases from J, the junction kept 5 bases outside the gene matches. Germline CDR1 reads SGHRS; CDR2 reads YFSETQ. CDR3 nucleotides: TGCGCCAGCAGCTCGGGACTAGCGGGAGGGGTAGACGAGCAGTACTTC. This encodes CASSSGLAGGVDEQYF.

The rearrangement joins TRBV7-6 to TRBJ2-7; D gene ambiguous. This CDR3 has 15 residues. V lost 5 bases and J 3 bases, leaving 17 bases between the germline ends. The germline gives CDR1 SGHVS, CDR2 FNYEAQ. CDR3 in amino acids: CASSPMTGRNYEQYF. The CDR3, as DNA: TGTGCCAGCAGCCCTATGACCGGGCGGAACTACGAGCAGTACTTC. Supplemented by reference TRBV7-6 and TRBJ2-7, the full variable domain reads GAGVSQSPRYKVTKRGQDVALRCDPISGHVSLYWYRQALGQGPEFLTYFNYEAQQDKSGLPNDRFSAERPEGSISTLTIQRTEQRDSAMYRCASSPMTGRNYEQYFGPGTRLTVT.

This chain joins TRBV5-1 and TRBJ2-7, with 11 bases aligning to TRBD2. The junction had 13 bases not matched to a gene; V was cut back by 9 bases and J by 5 bases. CDR1 and CDR2 from the germline V gene are SGHRS and YFSETQ. The CDR3 contains 15 residues. DNA for the CDR3: TGCGCCACCAAAAAAACTAGCGGGAGCTTGGACGAGCAGTACTTC. Translated, it gives CATKKTSGSLDEQYF.

The chain links TRBV12-3 or TRBV12-4 to TRBJ2-1; 9 bases match TRBD2. The CDR3 is made up of 15 amino acids. V lost 3 bases, J lost 4 bases, and 4 bases stayed unmatched. CDR3 DNA sequence: TGTGCCAGCAGTTTTCGACTAGCGGAATACAATGAGCAGTTCTTC. It specifies CASSFRLAEYNEQFF.

This chain connects TRBV2 to TRBJ2-3; 7 nucleotides line up with TRBD2. Germline V gene data show CDR1 as SNHLY and CDR2 as FYNNEI. The V segment lost 5 bases and the J segment 9 bases; nucleotides outside the gene matches: 5. The CDR3 spans 12 residues. CDR3 in DNA: TGTGCCAGCAGTCCGACTAGCAGAACGCAGTATTTT. Translation: CASSPTSRTQYF.

This clonotype was seen only a few times. CDR3 DNA: TGTGCCAGCAGTATTCCCCGCATAAAACAGGGGTACGGTTCACCCCTCCACTTT. As protein: CASSIPRIKQGYGSPLHF. The V gene is TRBV28, the J gene TRBJ1-6; TRBD1 aligns across 7 bases. CDR3 length: 18 amino acids. Germline V gene sequence: CDR1 MDHEN, CDR2 SYDVKM. V shed 5 bases and J 9 bases; nucleotides not matched to a gene: 19.

The rearrangement joins TRBV2 to TRBJ2-5, with TRBD2 matching over 16 bases. J gave up 2 bases and V 5 bases, and 20 bases lay outside the gene matches. The CDR3 contains 22 residues. The germline V gene encodes CDR1 SNHLY and CDR2 FYNNEI. CDR3 coding DNA: TGTGCCAGCAGTCAAACCCCGGGACTAGCGGGGGGGCCGGGTTTTCGGCAAGAGACCCAGTACTTC. As protein: CASSQTPGLAGGPGFRQETQYF.

The chain links TRBV7-2 to TRBJ2-2, with TRBD1 identical over 7 bases. The CDR3 is made up of 16 amino acids. Trimming removed 3 bases from V and 7 bases from J; junction bases left unmatched: 11. Germline assignment: CDR1 SGHTA and CDR2 FQGNSA. This chain's CDR3 is CASSFGTATWSGELFF. The CDR3 DNA reads TGTGCCAGCAGCTTCGGGACAGCGACATGGAGCGGGGAGCTGTTTTTT.

This clonotype was counted a few times. The chain recombines TRBV2 with TRBJ2-1; D gene uncertain. The germline V and J ends were trimmed by 1 base and 8 bases, with 3 bases remaining between them. The CDR3 consists of 11 residues. Germline assignment: CDR1 SNHLY and CDR2 FYNNEI. The CDR3 here is CASSEVYEQFF. CDR3 DNA sequence: TGTGCCAGCAGTGAAGTCTATGAGCAGTTCTTC.

This chain links TRBV11-2 with TRBJ2-3; D not resolved. V shed 7 bases and J shed 2 bases, with 10 bases lying between them. The CDR3 covers 13 residues. The germline CDR1 and CDR2 sequences are SGHAT and FQNNGV. CDR3: CASTPQFTDTQYF. For the CDR3, the DNA is TGTGCCAGCACCCCCCAATTCACAGATACGCAGTATTTT.

There are a few counts of this clonotype. V and J are TRBV3-1 and TRBJ2-1; tentatively, D is TRBD1 (5 bases). Germline CDR1 is LGHDT and CDR2 is YNNKEL (reference sequence). The CDR3 length is 16 residues. Trimming took 0 bases from V and 6 from J, leaving 15 bases between them. The DNA of the CDR3 is TGTGCCAGCAGCCAAGATTCGGCAGGGTGGGGCAATGAGCAGTTCTTC. It encodes CASSQDSAGWGNEQFF.

This clonotype was recorded a few times. V usage is TRBV24-1 and J usage is TRBJ2-1, with TRBD2 matching over 10 bases. This CDR3 spans 17 amino acids. Trimming took 9 bases from V and 4 from J; bases not matched to a gene: 14. Germline V gene sequence: CDR1 KGHDR, CDR2 SFDVKD. CDR3 residues: CATESSLAGAYYNEQFF. The CDR3 DNA sequence: TGTGCCACCGAGTCGTCCCTAGCGGGAGCTTATTACAATGAGCAGTTCTTC.

The rearrangement links TRBV7-8 to TRBJ1-6; no firm D call. The CDR3 loop spans 15 amino acids. Germline V gene sequence: CDR1 SGHVS, CDR2 FQNEAQ. The ends were cut back, 5 bases at V and 8 bases at J, with 16 bases in the middle. The CDR3 spells CASSQLMVGDSPLHF. The CDR3 bases are TGTGCCAGCAGCCAACTTATGGTCGGTGATTCACCCCTCCACTTT.

Here the CDR3 DNA reads TGTGCCAGCAGCTTTAGGGAGGTGAACACTGAAGCTTTCTTT. Its translation is CASSFREVNTEAFF. The chain recombines TRBV7-9 with TRBJ1-1; D ambiguous. Germline V gene lookup returns CDR1 SEHNR and CDR2 FQNEAQ (reference sequence). The CDR3 runs 14 residues. V was pared by 3 bases and J by 0 bases, with 8 bases between.

This chain joins TRBV20-1 and TRBJ1-1; D might be TRBD1 (6 bases). CDR1 is DFQATT and CDR2 is SNEGSKA in the germline V gene (reference sequence). This CDR3 is 15 amino acids long. Trimming shortened V by 6 bases and J by 5 bases, and 22 bases separated the two germline ends. The CDR3 bases are TGCAGTGCCCAAACAGGGTTCGAGGGCAGGACTGAAGCTTTCTTT. It specifies CSAQTGFEGRTEAFF.

This clonotype appeared many times. The chain couples TRBV10-3 to TRBJ2-1; weak D call: TRBD2 (5 bases). Germline values: CDR1 ENHRY, CDR2 SYGVKD. There are 14 residues in the CDR3. The V gene lost 9 bases and the J gene lost 4 bases, with 16 bases spanning the gap. This CDR3 reads CAMTGDRKYNEQFF. CDR3 DNA sequence: TGTGCCATGACCGGGGATAGGAAATACAATGAGCAGTTCTTC.

This clonotype has only a few counts. V gene TRBV7-8 combines with J gene TRBJ2-3; 9 bases agree with TRBD2. This CDR3 comprises 14 residues. V was clipped by 6 bases and J by 4 bases; unmatched bases: 5. CDR1 is SGHVS and CDR2 is FQNEAQ in the germline V gene. CDR3 DNA: TGTGCCAGCAGGCCTAGCGGGATAGCAGATACGCAGTATTTT. Its protein is CASRPSGIADTQYF.

The rearrangement links TRBV7-6 to TRBJ2-7; TRBD2 might be the D (6 bases). V lost 1 base to trimming and J lost 3 bases, with 10 bases between them. The CDR3 spans 14 residues. The germline V gene has CDR1 SGHVS and CDR2 FNYEAQ. The CDR3 loop is CASSLGVSGYEQYF. The DNA for the CDR3 is TGTGCCAGCAGCTTAGGGGTTAGCGGCTACGAGCAGTACTTC.

The chain is built from TRBV12-3 or TRBV12-4 and TRBJ2-1, with D possibly called TRBD1 or TRBD2 (6 bases each). The CDR3 sequence is 20 residues long. V was pared by 2 bases and J by 7 bases, with 30 bases between. CDR3 nucleotide sequence: TGTGCCAGCAGTTTATTGGGCCGGGGGCTAGCGTTCCGGATGGGGAATGAGCAGTTCTTC. Translating it yields CASSLLGRGLAFRMGNEQFF.

The chain employs TRBV11-3 and TRBJ2-5; TRBD1 or TRBD2 may be the D gene (5 bases each). V lost 0 bases and J 5 bases, leaving 13 bases between the germline ends. The V gene's germline CDR1 is SGHNT and CDR2 YENEEA. The CDR3 sequence is 15 residues long. The CDR3 loop is CASSLEGVAWETQYF. CDR3 bases: TGTGCCAGCAGCTTAGAGGGGGTCGCTTGGGAGACCCAGTACTTC.

The genes are TRBV28 and TRBJ2-1; 7 positions match TRBD2. The CDR3 spans 14 residues. Germline CDR1 MDHEN, CDR2 SYDVKM. V was pared by 6 bases and J by 9 bases, with 11 bases of the junction left unmatched. The CDR3 nucleotides read TGTGCCAGCAGCCCCCCGGGACTAAGTACTGAGCAGTTCTTC. Its translation is CASSPPGLSTEQFF. Full variable domain (rest looked up from reference TRBV28 and TRBJ2-1): DVKVTQSSRYLVKRTGEKVFLECVQDMDHENMFWYRQDPGLGLRLIYFSYDVKMKEKGDIPEGYSVSREKKERFSLILESASTNQTSMYLCASSPPGLSTEQFFGPGTRLTVL.

The sample holds a few counts of this clonotype. The chain recombines TRBV20-1 with TRBJ2-2; 7 nucleotides match TRBD1. CDR1 and CDR2 from the germline V gene are DFQATT and SNEGSKA (reference sequence). This CDR3 has 15 residues. J gave up 2 bases and V 1 base, and 4 bases lay outside the gene matches. DNA of the CDR3: TGCAGTGCTAGAGCCGGGACAGCAAACACCGGGGAGCTGTTTTTT. Protein: CSARAGTANTGELFF.

This clonotype appeared a few times. The chain recombines TRBV6-1 with TRBJ1-4; D is possibly TRBD1 (5 bases). Germline V gene data show CDR1 as MNHNS and CDR2 as SASEGT. V lost 6 bases to trimming and J lost 7 bases, with 15 bases between them. The length of the CDR3 is 14 residues. CDR3 region: CASRPTLTAEKLFF. The CDR3 DNA is TGTGCCAGCAGGCCAACATTGACAGCTGAAAAACTGTTTTTT.

This clonotype was recorded a few times. The chain combines TRBV28 with TRBJ2-3, with TRBD2 matching over 14 bases. V shed 7 bases, J shed 0 bases, and the junction held 9 bases outside the gene matches. Per the germline V gene, CDR1 is MDHEN and CDR2 is SYDVKM. This CDR3 comprises 18 residues. CDR3 amino acids: CASKRTSGRFLSTDTQYF. The CDR3, as DNA: TGTGCCAGCAAGAGGACTAGCGGGAGGTTCCTCAGCACAGATACGCAGTATTTT.

Concerning this clonotype: This may be a read error: a much more frequent sequence differs by one nucleotide. The CDR3: CASSLGYYEQYF. DNA of the CDR3: TGTGCCAGCAGTTTGGGGTACTACGAGCAGTACTTC. This sequence joins TRBV28 and TRBJ2-7; D not certain. V dropped 3 bases and J dropped 3 bases, with 6 bases sitting between them. The CDR3 has 12 amino acids. Germline V CDR1 and CDR2: MDHEN, SYDVKM.

The table lists this clonotype with a count of one. This may stem from a read error, because a much larger clone lies one nucleotide away. The chain combines TRBV2 with TRBJ2-5; D possibly corresponds to TRBD1 (5 bases). The CDR3 loop spans 14 amino acids. Germline V CDR1 and CDR2: SNHLY, FYNNEI. V shed 8 bases and J shed 1 base, with 14 bases lying between them. This chain's CDR3 is CASLKAQAQETQYF. The DNA of the CDR3 is TGTGCCAGCCTAAAAGCACAGGCCCAAGAGACCCAGTACTTC.

J is TRBJ2-1 and V is TRBV12-3 or TRBV12-4; D is unresolved. The CDR3 spans 11 residues. Deletions cut 3 bases from V and 9 bases from J, with 6 bases between. As DNA, the CDR3 is TGTGCCAGCAGTTTGAATAGTGAGCAGTTCTTC. This translates into CASSLNSEQFF.

In its sample, this clonotype was seen many times. The V and J genes are TRBV24-1 and TRBJ2-2; D ambiguous. CDR1 and CDR2 from the germline V gene are KGHDR and SFDVKD. The CDR3 sequence is 16 residues long. V was cut by 3 bases and J by 1 base, with 11 bases left in between. This chain's CDR3 is CATSDGGPLNTGELFF. The CDR3 DNA follows: TGTGCCACCAGTGATGGTGGGCCACTGAACACCGGGGAGCTGTTTTTT.

V usage is TRBV3-1 and J usage is TRBJ1-6, with 8 bases identical to TRBD1. CDR3 length: 14 amino acids. V lost 5 bases and J lost 5; bases outside the gene matches: 2. The germline CDR1 and CDR2 sequences are LGHDT and YNNKEL (reference sequence). CDR3 amino acids: CASSKTGDNSPLHF. The CDR3 DNA follows: TGTGCCAGCAGCAAGACAGGGGATAATTCACCCCTCCACTTT.

This chain links TRBV28 with TRBJ1-2; tentative D call: TRBD1 (5 bases). This CDR3 has 15 amino acids. V was trimmed by 4 bases and J by 8 bases, leaving 20 bases between them. CDR1 and CDR2 (germline): MDHEN, SYDVKM. CDR3 DNA: TGTGCCAGCAGTTCTTGGAAAGCGGGACTTGCAGGCTACACCTTC. It specifies CASSSWKAGLAGYTF.

The chain employs TRBV27 and TRBJ2-7; 7 nucleotides line up with TRBD1. V lost 6 bases and J lost 1; bases outside the gene matches: 6. Looked up from germline, CDR1 is MNHEY and CDR2 is SMNVEV (reference sequence). The CDR3 is 14 amino acids. The CDR3 spells CASRSKDRSYEQYF. CDR3 coding DNA: TGTGCCAGCAGGTCTAAGGACAGGTCCTACGAGCAGTACTTC.